This note documents a single T cell receptor beta chain sequence. Its target is unknown. Time point noted: blood 4 weeks post-SBRT, at nephrectomy. Stated treatment: 15 Gy SBRT to primary tumor, nephrectomy 4 weeks later. Germline CDR1 is GTSNPN and CDR2 is SVGIG (reference sequence). V lost 0 bases and J 7 bases, leaving 18 bases between the germline ends. The CDR3 sequence is 15 residues long. These data belong to a study of radiation and T cells in renal cell carcinoma. General study points: Pretreatment tumor biopsies were lacking, so baseline clonotypes are unknown.

Profiled with immunoSEQ multiplex PCR; TCRdb holds only in-frame clones, not every one. The sample has some 150,000 clones, about 86% seen once. This receptor was obtained from a woman aged 45-65 years with renal cell carcinoma. Sample: blood, taken from a patient whose treatment included radiotherapy and nephrectomy. The chain employs TRBV30 and TRBJ2-5; D is possibly TRBD2 (7 bases). CDR3 nucleotides: TGTGCCTGGAGTGTAAACGGGGGGCCGGTCCGGACCCAGTACTTC. Amino acids: CAWSVNGGPVRTQYF.